The 27 T cell receptor beta chains below come from one sample, sequenced in a study of radiotherapy plus CTLA-4 blockade in lung cancer. Assay used: immunoSEQ multiplex PCR; TCRdb lists only in-frame clones, some missing. The sample includes 95,000 to 150,000 clones, approximately 90% of them seen just once. Sequencing used peripheral blood, obtained from a patient treated with radiotherapy plus ipilimumab. These receptors all come from a human donor with non-small cell lung cancer that progressed on radiotherapy plus ipilimumab.

This chain links TRBV7-9 with TRBJ2-7; 9 nucleotides align to TRBD2. V was clipped by 1 base and J by 4 bases; unmatched bases: 11. The germline V gene has CDR1 SEHNR and CDR2 FQNEAQ (reference sequence). The CDR3 extends over 17 amino acids. CDR3 sequence reads: CASSLGGIAGVRYEQYF. CDR3 coding DNA: TGTGCCAGCAGCTTAGGCGGGATAGCGGGAGTTCGGTACGAGCAGTACTTC. Full variable domain (missing parts from reference TRBV7-9 and TRBJ2-7): DTGVSQNPRHKITKRGQNVTFRCDPISEHNRLYWYRQTLGQGPEFLTYFQNEAQLEKSRLLSDRFSAERPKGSFSTLEIQRTEQGDSAMYLCASSLGGIAGVRYEQYFGPGTRLTVT.

This chain uses TRBV29-1 with TRBJ2-3; 8 bases are a match to TRBD2. This CDR3 spans 20 amino acids. CDR1 and CDR2 (germline): SQVTM, ANQGSEA. After removal of 1 base from V and 0 bases from J, the junction contained 18 bases not matched to a gene. Here the CDR3 DNA reads TGCAGCGTTGAAGTCGGGGGGGGCGCGGGGTGTCCCTTTAGCACAGATACGCAGTATTTT. Translating gives CSVEVGGGAGCPFSTDTQYF.

The rearrangement links TRBV5-1 to TRBJ2-3; D is unclear. Germline-derived CDR1 and CDR2 are SGHRS and YFSETQ. Trimming cost V 0 bases and J 4 bases, with 15 bases left between them. The CDR3 is made up of 16 amino acids. The CDR3 is CASSLVVAGISDTQYF. The CDR3, as DNA: TGCGCCAGCAGCTTGGTGGTAGCTGGAATATCAGATACGCAGTATTTT.

J is TRBJ2-6 and V is TRBV21-1; the D call of TRBD2 is as the table states it, not checked on the DNA. TRBV21-1 is flagged as a pseudogene. The CDR3 loop spans 16 amino acids. The CDR3 bases are TGTGCCAGCAGCAATCCGCCTATCTCTGGGGCCAACGTCCTGACTTTC. Its translation: CASSNPPISGANVLTF.

This clone was recorded only once. This chain uses TRBV21-1 with TRBJ2-7. TRBV21-1 is assigned pseudogene status. This CDR3 contains 14 residues. The CDR3 spells CASSNFRTSNEQYF. CDR3 coding DNA: TGTGCCAGCAGCAATTTTCGGACCTCCAACGAGCAGTACTTC.

V is TRBV2 and J is TRBJ2-7; D call uncertain. CDR1 is SNHLY, CDR2 FYNNEI, per germline. The CDR3 extends over 13 amino acids. Trimming took off 7 bases at V and 1 base at J, with 11 bases between the two ends. Written as DNA, the CDR3 is TGTGCCAGCAACACCGACGGTTCCTACGAGCAGTACTTC. This sequence encodes CASNTDGSYEQYF.

This chain joins TRBV2 and TRBJ1-3; 9 bases map to TRBD1. J was trimmed by 0 bases and V by 4 bases; bases with no gene match: 7. The CDR3 covers 17 residues. Per germline, CDR1 SNHLY and CDR2 FYNNEI. The CDR3 nucleotides are TGTGCCAGCAGTGGGAGGGACAGGGTGGGCTCTGGAAACACCATATATTTT. Translating gives CASSGRDRVGSGNTIYF.

The chain recombines TRBV19 with TRBJ2-4; D ambiguous. Trimming took off 4 bases at V and 0 bases at J, with 10 bases between the two ends. Germline CDR1 reads LNHDA; CDR2 reads SQIVND (reference sequence). This CDR3 comprises 15 residues. This CDR3 is CASSTLVVAKNIQYF. The CDR3 DNA sequence: TGTGCCAGTAGTACGCTAGTAGTAGCCAAAAACATTCAGTACTTC.

V usage is TRBV6-1 and J usage is TRBJ1-1, with no clear D. CDR1 is MNHNS, CDR2 SASEGT, per germline. The CDR3 length is 14 residues. Trimming took off 6 bases at V and 3 bases at J, with 14 bases between the two ends. The CDR3 DNA reads TGTGCCAGCAGACGGTCCCGTATTGACACTGAAGCTTTCTTT. Translation: CASRRSRIDTEAFF.

The V gene is TRBV7-3, the J gene TRBJ2-5, with TRBD2 identical over 8 bases. Germline V lookup: CDR1 SGHTA, CDR2 FQGTGA. V trimming: 2 bases; J trimming: 4 bases; junction bases outside the gene matches: 3. The CDR3 consists of 14 residues. CDR3 nucleotide sequence: TGTGCCAGCAGCTTAGCGGGAGGTGGAGAGACCCAGTACTTC. The encoded protein is CASSLAGGGETQYF.

Only a few counts were recorded for this clone. The CDR3 protein is CASSLAGGLYGETQYF. For the CDR3, the DNA is TGCGCCAGCAGCTTGGCGGGGGGGCTCTACGGGGAGACCCAGTACTTC. The genes are TRBV5-1 and TRBJ2-5; TRBD2 matches 8 bases. CDR3 length: 16 amino acids. Germline CDR1 reads SGHRS; CDR2 reads YFSETQ. V lost 0 bases to trimming and J lost 5 bases; unmatched junction nucleotides: 9.

The chain recombines TRBV15 with TRBJ1-4; D possibly corresponds to TRBD1 (6 bases). Trimming stripped 8 bases from V and 7 bases from J, with 11 bases between. The CDR3 is made up of 12 amino acids. CDR1 is LNHNV and CDR2 is YYDKDF in the germline V gene (reference sequence). The CDR3 DNA reads as TGTGCCACCTCCGTAGGGGGTGAAAAACTGTTTTTT. This codes for CATSVGGEKLFF. The entire variable domain, with the rest obtained from reference TRBV15 and TRBJ1-4, is as follows: DAMVIQNPRYQVTQFGKPVTLSCSQTLNHNVMYWYQQKSSQAPKLLFHYYDKDFNNEADTPDNFQSRRPNTSFCFLDIRSPGLGDTAMYLCATSVGGEKLFFGSGTQLSVL.

About this clone: A junction end diverges from the germline sequence, so it may reflect a read error. The V and J genes are TRBV5-1 and TRBJ2-3; D is uncertain. The CDR3 totals 15 residues. Germline loops: CDR1 SGHRS, CDR2 YFSETQ. In DNA, the CDR3 is TGCGCCAGCAGCTTAGCCCCGTCGAGTTCCACCGGGCAGGATTTT. Translation: CASSLAPSSSTGQDF.

The gene calls are TRBV5-4 and TRBJ2-3, with 8 bases fitting TRBD1. The germline CDR1 and CDR2 sequences are SGHNT and YYREEE (reference sequence). The CDR3 loop spans 14 amino acids. With V trimmed by 4 bases and J by 2 bases, 3 bases remained unmatched. CDR3 protein: CASSLTGATDTQYF. In DNA, the CDR3 is TGTGCCAGCAGCCTGACAGGGGCCACAGATACGCAGTATTTT.

The rearrangement links TRBV11-3 to TRBJ2-7, with 8 bases aligning to TRBD2. Losses at the gene ends were 5 bases for V and 8 bases for J; bases not matched to a gene: 5. The germline V gene encodes CDR1 SGHNT and CDR2 YENEEA. The CDR3 contains 12 residues. In DNA, the CDR3 is TGTGCCAGCAGCACGGGGGGGCCGCAGCAGTACTTC. Amino acids: CASSTGGPQQYF.

Here the CDR3 DNA reads TGCGCCAGCACTCCCTCGGGGAGTGGAAGAGATACGCAGTATTTT. Its protein product is CASTPSGSGRDTQYF. The chain recombines TRBV10-2 with TRBJ2-3; tentatively, D is TRBD2 (5 bases). Germline lookup yields CDR1 WSHSY and CDR2 SAAADI. This CDR3 spans 15 amino acids. V dropped 7 bases and J dropped 5 bases, with 19 bases sitting between them.

The CDR3 DNA is TGCAGCTACGGGGGACAGTTCTACGAGCAGTACTTC. Translated, it gives CSYGGQFYEQYF. This chain links TRBV29-1 with TRBJ2-7; TRBD1 is a possible D gene (7 bases). There are 12 residues in the CDR3. V shed 8 bases and J shed 3 bases, with 14 bases lying between them. CDR1 and CDR2 (germline): SQVTM, ANQGSEA.

This rearrangement joins TRBV9 to TRBJ2-1; 8 nucleotides align to TRBD2. The trim removed 1 base at V and 1 base at J, leaving 10 bases unmatched. The germline CDR1 and CDR2 sequences are SGDLS and YYNGEE. There are 18 residues in the CDR3. For the CDR3, the DNA is TGTGCCAGCAGCGTATTGCCAGATAGCGGGACGTCCTACAATGAGCAGTTCTTC. It yields the protein CASSVLPDSGTSYNEQFF.

The chain uses TRBV7-9 and TRBJ2-2, with 8 bases aligning to TRBD2. Germline assignment: CDR1 SEHNR and CDR2 FQNEAQ (reference sequence). V was clipped by 3 bases and J by 5 bases; unmatched bases: 11. The length of the CDR3 is 17 residues. The CDR3 DNA sequence: TGTGCCAGCAGCTTCCCCGCGGGACTAGTTCTAACCGGGGAGCTGTTTTTT. Protein: CASSFPAGLVLTGELFF.

V gene TRBV5-6 combines with J gene TRBJ2-1; D unclear. The germline V gene encodes CDR1 SGHDT and CDR2 YYEEEE. The V and J ends lost 5 bases and 5 bases respectively, with 8 bases between them. This CDR3 contains 12 residues. The CDR3 nucleotides are TGTGCCAGCAGATTCCGGGACAATGAGCAGTTCTTC. It yields the protein CASRFRDNEQFF.

Points on this clone: The sample contains more than one DNA sequence encoding this CDR3. The gene calls are TRBV18 and TRBJ1-1, with no clear D. Germline V gene data show CDR1 as KGHSH and CDR2 as LQKENI. With 6 bases removed from V and 0 bases from J, the gap between germline ends came to 11 bases. The CDR3 has 14 residues. CDR3 protein: CASSPGQVNTEAFF. Written as DNA, the CDR3 is TGTGCCAGCTCGCCCGGGCAGGTGAACACTGAAGCTTTCTTT.

The chain combines TRBV7-3 with TRBJ2-3; weak D call: TRBD1 (5 bases). Trimming removed 5 bases at V and 2 bases at J, with 14 bases between. Germline CDR1 reads SGHTA; CDR2 reads FQGTGA. This CDR3 contains 15 residues. CDR3 bases: TGTGCCAGCAGCGTGGGGTGGGGCTTCACAGATACGCAGTATTTT. This encodes CASSVGWGFTDTQYF. Using reference TRBV7-3 and TRBJ2-3 for the parts outside the CDR3, the full variable domain is GAGVSQTPSNKVTEKGKYVELRCDPISGHTALYWYRQSLGQGPEFLIYFQGTGAADDSGLPNDRFFAVRPEGSVSTLKIQRTERGDSAVYLCASSVGWGFTDTQYFGPGTRLTVL.

The chain is built from TRBV6-5 and TRBJ2-7; D is possibly TRBD1 (5 bases). V lost 5 bases and J lost 2, with 13 bases in between. Germline-derived CDR1 and CDR2 are MNHEY and SVGAGI. The CDR3 is 14 amino acids. The CDR3 reads CASSEVVGPYEQYF. CDR3 nucleotides: TGTGCCAGCAGTGAAGTTGTGGGGCCCTACGAGCAGTACTTC.

The genes are TRBV7-9 and TRBJ2-3, with D tentatively TRBD1 or TRBD2 (5 bases each). CDR1 is SEHNR and CDR2 is FQNEAQ in the germline V gene (reference sequence). V was shortened by 1 base and J by 0 bases, with 8 bases between the two germline ends. CDR3 length: 15 amino acids. In nucleotides, the CDR3 is TGTGCCAGCAGCTTAGAGGGACCAAGCACAGATACGCAGTATTTT. Translated, it gives CASSLEGPSTDTQYF.

The chain recombines TRBV5-4 with TRBJ2-2; D ambiguous. The CDR3 is made up of 16 amino acids. Germline assignment: CDR1 SGHNT and CDR2 YYREEE (reference sequence). V lost 4 bases and J 4 bases, leaving 17 bases between the germline ends. Here the CDR3 DNA reads TGTGCCAGCAGCCCGTGGAGTGTGGGCGGCACCGGGGAGCTGTTTTTT. This sequence encodes CASSPWSVGGTGELFF.

This sequence joins TRBV7-9 and TRBJ1-2; 12 bases agree with TRBD1. Germline V gene lookup returns CDR1 SEHNR and CDR2 FQNEAQ (reference sequence). J lost 8 bases, V lost 3 bases, and 4 bases had no gene match. The CDR3 consists of 14 residues. CDR3 in DNA: TGTGCCAGCAGCTTTACCGGGACAGGGGGCGGCTACACCTTC. This codes for CASSFTGTGGGYTF.

The chain carries TRBV5-8 and TRBJ1-3; D gene ambiguous. This CDR3 is 15 amino acids long. The germline CDR1 and CDR2 sequences are SGHTS and YDEGEE. The germline V and J ends were trimmed by 5 bases and 1 base, with 13 bases remaining between them. The CDR3 coding sequence is TGTGCCAGCAGGAGCGCGGGTGGTTCTGGAAACACCATATATTTT. Protein sequence: CASRSAGGSGNTIYF.